This T cell receptor beta chain was observed in a study of shared clonotypes between healthy human individuals. Overall study results and limits: Even with large depth, rarefaction showed that sorted-subset sequencing was incomplete.

This table comes from immunoSEQ multiplex PCR, and its TCRdb copy is limited to in-frame clones, with some not included. The data hold under 600,000 clones, with about 96% observed a single time. With regard to this clone: Its specificity is not known.

Germline assignment: CDR1 LNHNV and CDR2 YYDKDF (reference sequence). The CDR3 extends over 16 amino acids. The trim removed 3 bases at V and 2 bases at J, leaving 6 bases unmatched. Source material: naive CD4+ T cells sorted from blood. As for subset: CD45RA+ positively selected. The receptor comes from a young woman in good health. V usage is TRBV15 and J usage is TRBJ2-7, with 11 bases identical to TRBD2. CDR3 region: CATSREGTSGTYEQYF. CDR3 DNA sequence: TGTGCCACCAGCAGGGAGGGGACTAGCGGAACCTACGAGCAGTACTTC. Variable domain in full (rest from reference TRBV15 and TRBJ2-7): DAMVIQNPRYQVTQFGKPVTLSCSQTLNHNVMYWYQQKSSQAPKLLFHYYDKDFNNEADTPDNFQSRRPNTSFCFLDIRSPGLGDTAMYLCATSREGTSGTYEQYFGPGTRLTVT.